Listed below are T cell receptor beta chains from one sample, sequenced in a study of long-term antiretroviral therapy in people with HIV. Assay: immunoSEQ multiplex PCR; the TCRdb copy retains only in-frame clones and omits some. The sample lists about 25,000 clones, 85% to 90% occurring once. The specimen was unsorted PBMCs, collected 1.9 years after starting antiretroviral therapy. The receptor set was obtained from a woman aged 30 to 39 with HIV. CDR3s include the opening cysteine and the closing phenylalanine or tryptophan. D genes are given only for firm matches. Expanded clones are given a class, and other clones once, few, many or no size at all.

>.|.|TRBJ1-6|TRBV19
CATGDGSSYNSPLHF
TGTGCCACCGGGGACGGGAGCTCCTATAATTCACCCCTCCACTTT
>.|.|TRBJ1-1|TRBV7-9
CASSSFEELNTEAFF
TGTGCCAGCAGCTCCTTCGAGGAGCTGAACACTGAAGCTTTCTTT
>TRBD1|.|TRBJ2-7|TRBV4-1
CASSQAAGTAYEQYF
TGCGCCAGCAGCCAAGCCGCAGGGACAGCCTACGAGCAGTACTTC
>.|few|TRBJ2-2|TRBV28
CASRLLMSGELFF
TGTGCCAGCAGATTGCTTATGTCCGGGGAGCTGTTTTTT
>.|.|TRBJ1-5|TRBV19
CASRLLGGQSNQPQHF
TGTGCCAGTCGTCTTTTGGGGGGTCAAAGCAATCAGCCCCAGCATTTT
>TRBD1|.|TRBJ1-2|TRBV27
CASSSRDRATPNYGYTF
TGTGCCAGCAGCAGCCGGGACAGGGCTACTCCAAACTATGGCTACACCTTC
>.|.|TRBJ1-1|TRBV13
CASSFQGWTEAFF
TGTGCCAGCAGCTTCCAGGGTTGGACTGAAGCTTTCTTT
>.|.|TRBJ1-6|TRBV2
CASESEANSPLHF
TGTGCCAGCGAATCAGAGGCGAATTCACCCCTCCACTTT
>TRBD2|.|TRBJ2-1|TRBV2
CASKGLAGVGEQFF
TGTGCCAGCAAGGGACTAGCGGGGGTGGGTGAGCAGTTCTTC
>TRBD1|.|TRBJ1-2|TRBV19
CASSPPRGQNYGYTF
TGTGCCAGTAGTCCCCCTCGGGGACAGAACTATGGCTACACCTTC
>.|.|TRBJ2-2|TRBV5-1
CASSLDGRQGGWNTGELFF
TGCGCCAGCAGCTTGGATGGTAGACAGGGAGGATGGAACACCGGGGAGCTGTTTTTT
>.|.|TRBJ2-7|TRBV6-1
CASSEGPSYEQYF
TGTGCCAGCAGTGAAGGGCCTTCCTACGAGCAGTACTTC